Listed here are 21 T cell receptor delta chains from one sample, sequenced in a study of gamma-delta chains in newborns, infants, children. TCRdb fed the reads to CATT. The table has about 5,300 delta-chain clones, about a fifth seen once. Sequenced sample: blood. The source is a child who was a newborn, infant or young child, either healthy, febrile or measles-vaccinated (not recorded which).

On this clone itself: This same CDR3 is encoded by further DNA sequences in the sample. The rearrangement joins TRDV2 to TRDJ1; TRDD3 matches 9 bases. With V trimmed by 8 bases and J by 2 bases, 20 bases remained unmatched. The germline V gene has CDR1 GEAIGNYY and CDR2 EKD. The length of the CDR3 is 18 residues. The CDR3 is CASSDLVLGDTYTDKLIF. Written as DNA, the CDR3 is TGTGCCTCCTCAGACCTCGTACTGGGGGACACGTATACCGATAAACTCATCTTT.

This clone was detected a few times. A read error may be the cause here, since a much bigger clone is one base away. The same CDR3 can be traced to other DNA sequences in this sample. The chain is built from TRDV2 and TRDJ3, with 11 nucleotides matching TRDD3. CDR3 length: 19 amino acids. Germline V gives CDR1 GEAIGNYY, CDR2 EKD. Here the CDR3 reads CACDTVLGDSSWDTRQMFF. CDR3 DNA sequence: TGTGCCTGTGACACCGTACTGGGGGATAGCTCCTGGGACACCCGGCAGATGTTTTTC.

This clone was detected a few times. The chain is built from TRDV2 and TRDJ1; D is unclear. Germline CDR1 reads GEAIGNYY; CDR2 reads EKD. The CDR3 is 16 residues long. The V end was cut by 2 bases, the J end by 0 bases, with 15 bases between. The DNA of the CDR3 is TGTGCCTGTGACAGCGTACTCCATATGAACACCGATAAACTCATCTTT. Translated: CACDSVLHMNTDKLIF.

No V segment was called; the J segment is TRDJ3; the table names TRDD3, a call not compared with the DNA. The length of the CDR3 is 22 residues. The chain's CDR3 is CACDTRDTMNSLSSWDTRQMFF. The CDR3 DNA follows: TGTGCCTGTGACACTAGGGATACCATGAACTCCCTCAGCTCCTGGGACACCCGACAGATGTTTTTC.

This chain connects TRDV2 to TRDJ3, with TRDD3 matching over 9 bases. The germline CDR1 and CDR2 sequences are GEAIGNYY and EKD. CDR3 size: 21 residues. J gave up 3 bases and V 0 bases, and 14 bases lay outside the gene matches. The CDR3 region is CACDTVQGDTFRGWDTRQMFF. The CDR3, as DNA: TGTGCCTGTGACACCGTGCAGGGGGATACTTTCCGGGGCTGGGACACCCGACAGATGTTTTTC.

This clone counts as medium-sized. The CDR3 DNA reads as TGTGCCTGTGATTCTGTACTGGGGGATAACTCCTGGGACACCCGACAGATGTTTTTC. The encoded protein is CACDSVLGDNSWDTRQMFF. This chain links TRDV2 with TRDJ3; 11 bases are shared with TRDD3. V dropped 4 bases and J dropped 0; count of bases not matched to a gene: 7. The germline gives CDR1 GEAIGNYY, CDR2 EKD. This CDR3 spans 19 amino acids.

This clone qualifies as medium-sized. The chain combines TRDV2 with TRDJ1, with TRDD3 matching 11 bases. The CDR3 covers 16 residues. Losses at the gene ends were 4 bases for V and 3 bases for J; bases not matched to a gene: 9. Germline V gene data show CDR1 as GEAIGNYY and CDR2 as EKD. CDR3 sequence reads: CACDPLLGDRADKLIF. The CDR3 DNA reads TGTGCCTGTGATCCGCTACTGGGGGATAGGGCCGATAAACTCATCTTT.

This clone was seen more than once but under ten times. A read error may be the cause here, since a much bigger clone is one base away. The gene calls are TRDV2 and TRDJ3; 11 bases are shared with TRDD3. Here the J gene came from matching the DNA to germline, since TCRdb omits it. This CDR3 is built from 18 residues. The germline V gene has CDR1 GEAIGNYY and CDR2 EKD. CDR3 in DNA: TGTGCCTGTGACACCGCTGGGGGATACTCCTGGGACACCCGAAAGATGTTTTTC. Protein: CACDTAGGYSWDTRKMFF.

This clone was picked up a small number of times. A much larger clone differs from this one at a single base, so this may be a read error. The chain carries TRDV2 and TRDJ3; 8 nucleotides match TRDD3. Germline-derived CDR1 and CDR2 are GEAIGNYY and EKD. J gave up 2 bases and V 0 bases, and 2 bases lay outside the gene matches. CDR3 length: 17 residues. For the CDR3, the DNA is TGTGCCTGTGACACCGCTGGGGGACCCTGGGACACCCGACAGATGTTTTTC. The encoded protein is CACDTAGGPWDTRQMFF.

This clone was observed a single time. At one boundary the junction diverges from the germline segment, which might be a read error. V gene TRDV2 combines with J gene TRDJ3, with 13 bases that match TRDD3. TCRdb is silent on the J gene; assignment here came from matching the DNA to germline. The germline V gene encodes CDR1 GEAIGNYY and CDR2 EKD. The CDR3 is 20 amino acids. CDR3 residues: CACDILGDTPSSWDARQMFF. CDR3 DNA: TGTGCCTGTGACATACTGGGGGATACGCCAAGCTCCTGGGACGCCCGACAGATGTTTTTC.

This clone has just a few counts. The chain recombines TRDV1 with TRDJ1, with TRDD3 matching over 9 bases. The CDR3 has 18 amino acids. The V gene end was trimmed by 0 bases and the J gene end by 7 bases; junction bases not matched to a gene: 15. Per germline, CDR1 TSWWSYY and CDR2 QGS. CDR3 sequence (DNA): TGTGCTCTTGGGGAACTAATAAGTCCCTGGGGGATTCGGGGTAAACTCATCTTT. Translating gives CALGELISPWGIRGKLIF.

There are a few counts of this clone. A read error is likely here: a far larger clone is one base away. The V call is TRDV1, the J call TRDJ1; 12 bases align to TRDD3. CDR3 size: 18 residues. Germline loops: CDR1 TSWWSYY, CDR2 QGS. DNA for the CDR3: TGTGCTCTTGGGTTCCGTGGCATCTGGGGGATACGGGGCGATAAACCCATCTTT. It encodes CALGFRGIWGIRGDKPIF.

This clone was seen only a few times. A junction end diverges from the germline sequence, so it may reflect a read error. The rearrangement joins TRDV2 to TRDJ3; tentatively, D is TRDD3 (5 bases). This CDR3 spans 17 amino acids. The germline CDR1 and CDR2 sequences are GEAIGNYY and EKD. DNA of the CDR3: TGTGCCTGTGACACCGTTGTACGCGCCTGGGTCACCCGACAGATGTTTTTC. This codes for CACDTVVRAWVTRQMFF.

This CDR3 reads CACDTGGDTRATDKIIF. CDR3 nucleotide sequence: TGTGCCTGTGACACCGGGGGGGATACGCGTGCCACCGATAAAATCATCTTT. The J gene went uncalled, whereas the V gene is TRDV2; the D segment call TRDD3 is taken from the table without a DNA check. The germline gives CDR1 GEAIGNYY, CDR2 EKD. The CDR3 consists of 17 residues.

This clone is termed medium-sized. Other DNA sequences in the same sample also yield this CDR3. The gene calls are TRDV2 and TRDJ1, with 8 bases identical to TRDD3. Germline V gene sequence: CDR1 GEAIGNYY, CDR2 EKD. J was trimmed by 3 bases and V by 3 bases; bases with no gene match: 5. This CDR3 has 14 residues. The CDR3 protein is CACDVVGDSDKLIF. The DNA for the CDR3 is TGTGCCTGTGACGTCGTGGGGGATTCCGATAAACTCATCTTT.

This clone was observed a few times. Additional DNA sequences in this sample encode the identical CDR3. The chain recombines TRDV1 with TRDJ1; 9 nucleotides match TRDD3. The germline V gene encodes CDR1 TSWWSYY and CDR2 QGS. This CDR3 is built from 17 residues. After removal of 4 bases from V and 0 bases from J, the junction contained 9 bases not matched to a gene. Here the CDR3 DNA reads TGTGCTCTTGGGGCGTTATACTGGGGGAATTACACCGATAAACTCATCTTT. This gives the protein CALGALYWGNYTDKLIF.

This clone came up a few times. An end of the junction differs from the germline gene, which may be a read error. The chain recombines TRDV2 with TRDJ1, with a tentative D call TRDD3 (5 bases). CDR1 is GEAIGNYY and CDR2 is EKD in the germline V gene. This CDR3 has 17 amino acids. The CDR3 DNA reads TGTGCCTGTGACTCCCTCGGGGGCTTATCGTACACCGCTAAACTCATCTTT. Its protein is CACDSLGGLSYTAKLIF.

This clone was seen only a few times. The J gene is TRDJ1, the V gene TRDV2; TRDD3 matches at 11 bases. Trimming took 3 bases from V and 0 from J; bases not matched to a gene: 17. Germline assignment: CDR1 GEAIGNYY and CDR2 EKD. The CDR3 sequence is 20 residues long. The CDR3 DNA follows: TGTGCCTGTGACCCTTTGATGTCCTCTGGGGGATACCATTACACCGATAAACTCATCTTT. Translation gives CACDPLMSSGGYHYTDKLIF.

With regard to this clone: The DNA is left out, because the CDR3 cannot be placed on it with certainty; the CDR3 is given as TCRdb lists it. The V gene was left uncalled, and the J gene is TRDJ3; the tabulated D call, TRDD3, remains unverified against the DNA. The CDR3 adds up to 21 amino acids, both ends counted. CDR3: CACDTGYFCPQSSLDTRQMFF.

In regard to this clone: A read error may account for a junction end that differs from germline. The V and J genes are TRDV2 and TRDJ3, with 9 bases matching TRDD3. Since TCRdb gives no J gene, matching the DNA to germline was used here to assign it. This CDR3 region has 24 residues. Germline-derived CDR1 and CDR2 are GEAIGNYY and EKD. The CDR3 nucleotides are TGTGCATGTGACACCGGATTCGAACTGGGGGACCCCACCCGGAGCTCCTGGGAAACCCGAAAGATGTTTTTC. The encoded protein is CACDTGFELGDPTRSSWETRKMFF.

The V and J genes are TRDV2 and TRDJ1, with 9 bases that match TRDD3. V dropped 0 bases and J dropped 0; count of bases not matched to a gene: 22. The CDR3 spans 22 residues. Germline lookup yields CDR1 GEAIGNYY and CDR2 EKD. The CDR3 reads CACDTVGGAGGLIDPYTDKLIF. For the CDR3, the DNA is TGTGCCTGTGACACCGTAGGTGGGGCTGGGGGATTAATAGACCCGTACACCGATAAACTCATCTTT.